This is a list of T cell receptor beta chains from one sample in a study of blood T cell repertoires in COVID-19. Repertoires were generated with immunoSEQ multiplex PCR, while TCRdb's copy carries only in-frame clones and drops some. The sample yields around 110,000 clones, more than 75% seen once. Sequenced sample: peripheral blood. The receptors come from a man in his sixties or seventies with acute or convalescent COVID-19. Both conserved end residues are part of each CDR3. Each record gives: D gene, V gene, clone size, J gene, CDR3 DNA, CDR3 protein. A D gene is named only where the DNA matches it firmly. The size entry is marked missing in some rows and otherwise reads once, few, many or a size class.

-,TRBV6-4,-,TRBJ1-6,TGTGCCAGCAGTGACGGCAGGGGAATCTATAATTCACCCCTCCACTTT,CASSDGRGIYNSPLHF
-,TRBV6-5,-,TRBJ2-7,TGTGCCAGCAGTTACTCCGAGGGCTTCGAGCAGTACTTC,CASSYSEGFEQYF
TRBD1,TRBV19,-,TRBJ1-2,TGTGCCAGTAGTGTCGGGACAGTACTTAACTATGGCTACACCTTC,CASSVGTVLNYGYTF
-,TRBV5-1,-,TRBJ1-1,TGCGCCAGCAGCTTGGCTCCAGGGGACACTGAAGCTTTCTTT,CASSLAPGDTEAFF
-,TRBV7-8,-,TRBJ1-2,TGTGCCAGCAGCCCCTCGGAGGGAAAGGGCTATGGCTACACCTTC,CASSPSEGKGYGYTF
-,TRBV5-4,-,TRBJ2-1,TGTGCCAGCAGCTTCGGACAAGGACCCTACAATGAGCAGTTCTTC,CASSFGQGPYNEQFF
-,TRBV7-9,few,TRBJ1-5,TGTGCCAGCAGCTTTAGGGGGGGTATTAGCAATCAGCCCCAGCATTTT,CASSFRGGISNQPQHF
-,TRBV5-4,-,TRBJ2-4,TGTGCCAGCAGCTTAGGGAACAGGGTGGACATTCAGTACTTC,CASSLGNRVDIQYF
-,TRBV6-5,-,TRBJ1-2,TGTGCCAGCAGTTACAACAGAGACTATGGCTACACCTTC,CASSYNRDYGYTF
TRBD1,TRBV28,-,TRBJ1-2,TGTGCCACAAAACAGGGGATAACCTATGGCTACACCTTC,CATKQGITYGYTF
-,TRBV19,-,TRBJ2-5,TGTGCCAGTAGAGCCGTGGCGGGGGAGACCCAGTACTTC,CASRAVAGETQYF
TRBD1,TRBV5-1,-,TRBJ2-4,TGCGCCAGCAGCACCGGGACAGGGGTGGACATTCAGTACTTC,CASSTGTGVDIQYF
-,TRBV15,-,TRBJ2-7,TGTGCCACCAGCAGAGTGCCAGGGTCCTACGAGCAGTACTTC,CATSRVPGSYEQYF
TRBD1,TRBV11-2,once,TRBJ1-2,TGTGCCAGCACCCTCGGGACAGGGGACTATGGCTACACCTTC,CASTLGTGDYGYTF
TRBD2,TRBV6-5,-,TRBJ2-1,TGTGCCAGCAGGGTAACTAGCGGGAGAATAAATGAGCAGTTCTTC,CASRVTSGRINEQFF
-,TRBV5-1,-,TRBJ1-2,TGCGCCAGCAGCTTGGGTGCGGGGCTCGGTGGCTACACCTTC,CASSLGAGLGGYTF
-,TRBV7-2,-,TRBJ2-7,TGTGCCAGCAGCTTAGTCAGTAGGGGATTTTCCTACGAGCAGTACTTC,CASSLVSRGFSYEQYF
-,TRBV6-5,-,TRBJ1-5,TGTGCCAGCAGCCCGGGGATCAATCAGCCCCAGCATTTT,CASSPGINQPQHF
TRBD1,TRBV27,-,TRBJ1-6,TGTGCCAGCAGTCGCAGGACAGGGGGCGCGTCCTATAATTCACCCCTCCACTTT,CASSRRTGGASYNSPLHF
-,TRBV28,-,TRBJ1-1,TGTGCCAGCAGTTTAAGACATTGGAACACTGAAGCTTTCTTT,CASSLRHWNTEAFF
TRBD1,TRBV2,-,TRBJ1-2,TGTGCCAGCAGGGGCACAGGGGGCTCTGGTGGCTACACCTTC,CASRGTGGSGGYTF
-,TRBV7-9,-,TRBJ2-3,TGTGCCAGCAGCCCTGCCCTGGGGGCTACGCAGTATTTT,CASSPALGATQYF
-,TRBV7-2,-,TRBJ1-5,TGTGCCAGCAGCCGCGGACAGAATCTCAATCAGCCCCAGCATTTT,CASSRGQNLNQPQHF
-,TRBV29-1,-,TRBJ2-7,TGCAGCGTCTCGGGACTGGGTCGATACGAGCAGTACTTC,CSVSGLGRYEQYF
TRBD1,TRBV5-1,-,TRBJ1-2,TGCGCCAGCAGCCCCGGACAGGGGTACTATGGCTACACCTTC,CASSPGQGYYGYTF
-,TRBV5-6,-,TRBJ2-2,TGTGCCAGCAGCTTGAGTTCGTCCGCAAGGGGAACCGGGGAGCTGTTTTTT,CASSLSSSARGTGELFF
-,TRBV5-1,-,TRBJ1-5,TGCGCCAGCAGCTTGGCCGAGGAAGGGGGGCCCCAGCATTTT,CASSLAEEGGPQHF
-,TRBV21-1,-,TRBJ1-3,TGTGCCAGCAGCAAAGGCGGAATAGGGACAGGGCATCGTCAACTTTCTGGAAACACCATATATTTT,CASSKGGIGTGHRQLSGNTIYF
-,TRBV6-5,-,TRBJ1-6,TGTGCCAGCAGCCCCCAGCGCTCCTATAATTCACCCCTCCACTTT,CASSPQRSYNSPLHF
-,TRBV24-1,-,TRBJ1-3,TGTGCCACCAGCCAGGGTAAAGGAAACACCATATATTTT,CATSQGKGNTIYF
TRBD1,TRBV19,-,TRBJ1-2,TGTGCCAGTAGTCACGGACAGGGGGCAAGTGGCTACACCTTC,CASSHGQGASGYTF
TRBD2,TRBV6-6,-,TRBJ2-1,TGTGCCCAACGGACTAGCGGGCGTAACGAGCAGTTCTTC,CAQRTSGRNEQFF
TRBD2,TRBV9,-,TRBJ2-1,TGTGCCAGCAAGCGGGGGGGCTCCTACAATGAGCAGTTCTTC,CASKRGGSYNEQFF
-,TRBV5-1,-,TRBJ1-6,TGCGCCAGCAGCTTGACAGGGCAACCCTATAATTCACCCCTCCACTTT,CASSLTGQPYNSPLHF
-,TRBV5-4,-,TRBJ1-3,TGTGCCAGCAGCTTGAGCCAGGGCTCTGGAAACACCATATATTTT,CASSLSQGSGNTIYF
-,TRBV3-1/TRBV3-2,-,TRBJ2-5,TGTGCCAGCAGCCAGGGGGGAAACCAAGAGACCCAGTACTTC,CASSQGGNQETQYF
-,TRBV7-9,-,TRBJ1-1,TGTGCCAGCAGCTCCCTGAGCCGGGCTTTCTTT,CASSSLSRAFF
TRBD2,TRBV28,-,TRBJ2-5,TGTGCCAGCAGTCGGGCTAGCGGGAGCCAAGAGACCCAGTACTTC,CASSRASGSQETQYF
-,TRBV9,-,TRBJ1-1,TGTGCCAGCAGCCGCCAAACAGAGAACACTGAAGCTTTCTTT,CASSRQTENTEAFF
-,TRBV5-1,-,TRBJ1-6,TGCGCCAGCAGTTGGGGGGTTGTTAATTCACCCCTCCACTTT,CASSWGVVNSPLHF
-,TRBV24-1,-,TRBJ2-2,TGTGCCACCGTTACAGACACCGGGGAGCTGTTTTTT,CATVTDTGELFF
-,TRBV6-5,-,TRBJ1-1,TGTGCCAGCCTCGTGAGGGCCTGGAACACTGAAGCTTTCTTT,CASLVRAWNTEAFF
-,TRBV10-1,-,TRBJ1-1,TGCGCCAGCAGTTTGGACAGAAGAACTGAAGCTTTCTTT,CASSLDRRTEAFF
TRBD2,TRBV6-5,-,TRBJ2-2,TGTGCCAGCAGATCCGGGACTAGCGTGGAGGAGCTGTTTTTT,CASRSGTSVEELFF
-,TRBV11-2,-,TRBJ2-1,TGTGCCAGCAGCTTCGGGACTGAATCCTACAATGAGCAGTTCTTC,CASSFGTESYNEQFF
-,TRBV7-2,-,TRBJ1-1,TGTGCCAGCAGCTTAGTCCCTTCTTATGGACAGTACACAGCTTTCTTT,CASSLVPSYGQYTAFF
-,TRBV10-3,once,TRBJ2-5,TGTGCCATCAGTGAGTCTAGCGGACCCGAGGGGACCCAGTACTTC,CAISESSGPEGTQYF
-,TRBV4-1,-,TRBJ1-5,TGCGCCAGCAGCCAAGAACGCAGGGGCCAGCCCCAGCATTTT,CASSQERRGQPQHF
-,TRBV6-5,-,TRBJ1-1,TGTGCCAGCAGAGGGGGGTCGGGAGGAAAGACTGAAGCTTTCTTT,CASRGGSGGKTEAFF
-,TRBV2,-,TRBJ1-1,TGTGCCAGCAAGCGGAACAGGGAATCGAACACTGAAGCTTTCTTT,CASKRNRESNTEAFF
TRBD1,TRBV6-5,-,TRBJ1-5,TGTGCCAGCATGACAGGGACACAGCCCCAGCATTTT,CASMTGTQPQHF
-,TRBV6-4,few,TRBJ2-1,TGTGCCAGCAGTCCTACGGTTAGCTCCTACAATGAGCAGTTCTTC,CASSPTVSSYNEQFF
-,TRBV7-9,-,TRBJ2-1,TGTGCCAGCAGCTCTCTCGGGGGATACAATGAGCAGTTCTTC,CASSSLGGYNEQFF
-,TRBV9,-,TRBJ2-3,TGTGCCAGCAGCGTCGACACCAGCACAGATACGCAGTATTTT,CASSVDTSTDTQYF
TRBD1,TRBV18,-,TRBJ2-4,TGTGCCAGCTCACCAGTAACAGGGGGCGGCCCAAGAGACTTC,CASSPVTGGGPRDF
TRBD1,TRBV30,once,TRBJ1-6,TGTGCCTGGAGTTTAGGACAGGCGACGTGGACACCCCTCCACTTT,CAWSLGQATWTPLHF
-,TRBV11-2,-,TRBJ2-5,TGTGCCAGCACCTCCTCCCGGGAGACCCAGTACTTC,CASTSSRETQYF
-,TRBV11-3,few,TRBJ1-1,TGTGCCAGCAGCTTAAATGGGGGGGACACTGAAGCTTTCTTT,CASSLNGGDTEAFF
TRBD2,TRBV5-1,-,TRBJ2-7,TGCGCCAGCAGCTTGGTGGCCATAGCGGGGGGCGCCTACGAGCAGTACTTC,CASSLVAIAGGAYEQYF
TRBD1,TRBV5-1,once,TRBJ1-4,TGCGCCAGTAGGACAGGGGTTAATGAAAAACTGTTTTTT,CASRTGVNEKLFF